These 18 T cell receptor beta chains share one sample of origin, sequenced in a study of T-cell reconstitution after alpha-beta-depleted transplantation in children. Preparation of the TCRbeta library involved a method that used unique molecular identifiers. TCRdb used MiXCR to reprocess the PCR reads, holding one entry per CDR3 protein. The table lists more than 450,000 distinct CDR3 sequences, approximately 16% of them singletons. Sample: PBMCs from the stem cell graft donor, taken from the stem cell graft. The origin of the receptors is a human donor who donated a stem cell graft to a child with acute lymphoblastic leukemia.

The CDR3 reads CSARELQREAYEQYF. In nucleotides, the CDR3 is TGCAGTGCTAGAGAGCTCCAGCGGGAGGCCTACGAGCAGTACTTC. The V call is TRBV20-1, the J call TRBJ2-7; 9 nucleotides align to TRBD2. Germline V CDR1 and CDR2: DFQATT, SNEGSKA (reference sequence). The CDR3 runs to 15 residues. V lost 0 bases, J lost 2 bases, and 5 bases stayed unmatched.

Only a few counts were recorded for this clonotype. The CDR3 is CASSAGTSGGQSSYNEQFF. The CDR3 DNA reads as TGTGCCAGCAGTGCCGGGACTAGCGGGGGCCAGAGCTCCTACAATGAGCAGTTCTTC. This chain connects TRBV12-3 or TRBV12-4 to TRBJ2-1; TRBD2 matches at 14 bases. Trimming removed 5 bases from V and 0 bases from J; junction bases left unmatched: 9. The CDR3 sequence is 19 residues long.

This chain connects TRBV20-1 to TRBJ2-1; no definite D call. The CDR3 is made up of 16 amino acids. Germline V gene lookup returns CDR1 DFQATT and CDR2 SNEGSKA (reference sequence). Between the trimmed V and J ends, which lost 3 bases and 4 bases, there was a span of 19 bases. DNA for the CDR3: TGCAGTGCTAGGCTGGACGGAAGGCCTTCATACAATGAGCAGTTCTTC. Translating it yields CSARLDGRPSYNEQFF.

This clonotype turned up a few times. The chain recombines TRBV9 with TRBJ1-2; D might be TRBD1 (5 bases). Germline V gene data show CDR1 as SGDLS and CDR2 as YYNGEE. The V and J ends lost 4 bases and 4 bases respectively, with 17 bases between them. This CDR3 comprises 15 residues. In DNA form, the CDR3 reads TGTGCCAGCAGCCACCCCTGGGGGAGAGGCTATGGCTACACCTTC. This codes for CASSHPWGRGYGYTF.

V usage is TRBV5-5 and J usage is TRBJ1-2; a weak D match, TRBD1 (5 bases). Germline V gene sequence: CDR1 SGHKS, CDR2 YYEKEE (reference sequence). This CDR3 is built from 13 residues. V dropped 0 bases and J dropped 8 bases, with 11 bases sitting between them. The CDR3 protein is CASSLEGVGGYTF. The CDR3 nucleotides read TGTGCCAGCAGCTTGGAAGGGGTGGGAGGCTACACCTTC.

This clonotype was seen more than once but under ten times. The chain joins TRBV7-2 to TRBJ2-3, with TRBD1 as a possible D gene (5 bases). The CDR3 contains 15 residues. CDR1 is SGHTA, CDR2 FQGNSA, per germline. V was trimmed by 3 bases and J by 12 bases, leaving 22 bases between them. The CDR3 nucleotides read TGTGCCAGCAGCTTGGGCCTTAGGGGCCCGTCGGATCAGTATTTT. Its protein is CASSLGLRGPSDQYF. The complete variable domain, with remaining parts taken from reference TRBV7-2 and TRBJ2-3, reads GAGVSQSPSNKVTEKGKDVELRCDPISGHTALYWYRQSLGQGLEFLIYFQGNSAPDKSGLPSDRFSAERTGGSVSTLTIQRTQQEDSAVYLCASSLGLRGPSDQYFGPGTRLTVL.

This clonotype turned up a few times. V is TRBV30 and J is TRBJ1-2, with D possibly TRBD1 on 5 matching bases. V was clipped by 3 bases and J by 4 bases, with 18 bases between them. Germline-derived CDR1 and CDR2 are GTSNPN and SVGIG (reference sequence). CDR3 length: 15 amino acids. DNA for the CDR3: TGTGCCTGGAGCGATCAGGGAAGGTCAATCTATGGCTACACCTTC. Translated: CAWSDQGRSIYGYTF.

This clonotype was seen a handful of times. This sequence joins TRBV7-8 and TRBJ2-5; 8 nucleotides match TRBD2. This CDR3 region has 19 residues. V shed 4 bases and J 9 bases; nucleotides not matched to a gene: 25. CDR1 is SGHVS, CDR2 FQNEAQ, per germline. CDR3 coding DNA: TGTGCCAGCAGCTCCCGTGATAGGGTAGCGGGACGATCAAGAGTGGCCCAGTACTTC. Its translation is CASSSRDRVAGRSRVAQYF.

The CDR3 sequence: CSVEADNQPQHF. The CDR3 DNA follows: TGCAGCGTTGAGGCAGACAATCAGCCCCAGCATTTT. The chain carries TRBV29-1 and TRBJ1-5; D is undetermined. V was pared by 3 bases and J by 3 bases, with 6 bases between. Germline V CDR1 and CDR2: SQVTM, ANQGSEA. CDR3 size: 12 residues.

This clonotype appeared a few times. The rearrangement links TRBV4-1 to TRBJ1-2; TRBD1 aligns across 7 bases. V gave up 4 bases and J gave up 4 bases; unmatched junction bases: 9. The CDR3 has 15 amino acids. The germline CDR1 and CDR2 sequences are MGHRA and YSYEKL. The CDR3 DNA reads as TGCGCCAGCAGCCTCAGACAGGGTGGTGGCTATGGCTACACCTTC. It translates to CASSLRQGGGYGYTF.

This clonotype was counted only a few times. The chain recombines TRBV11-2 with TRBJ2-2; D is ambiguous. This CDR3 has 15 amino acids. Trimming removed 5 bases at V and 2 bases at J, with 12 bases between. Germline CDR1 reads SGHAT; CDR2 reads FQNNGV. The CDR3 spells CASSPRSTNTGELFF. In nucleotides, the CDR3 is TGTGCCAGCAGCCCTAGATCAACTAACACCGGGGAGCTGTTTTTT.

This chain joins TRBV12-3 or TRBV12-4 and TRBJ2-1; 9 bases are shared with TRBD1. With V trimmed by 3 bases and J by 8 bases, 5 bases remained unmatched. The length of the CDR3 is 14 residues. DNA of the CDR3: TGTGCCAGCAGTTTGAGGACAGGGGCCGATGAGCAGTTCTTC. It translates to CASSLRTGADEQFF.

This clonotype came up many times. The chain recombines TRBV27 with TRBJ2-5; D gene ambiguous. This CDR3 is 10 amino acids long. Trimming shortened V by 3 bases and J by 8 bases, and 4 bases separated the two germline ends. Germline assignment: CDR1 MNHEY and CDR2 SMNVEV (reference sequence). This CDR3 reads CASSFGTQYF. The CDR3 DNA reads TGTGCCAGCAGTTTCGGTACCCAGTACTTC.

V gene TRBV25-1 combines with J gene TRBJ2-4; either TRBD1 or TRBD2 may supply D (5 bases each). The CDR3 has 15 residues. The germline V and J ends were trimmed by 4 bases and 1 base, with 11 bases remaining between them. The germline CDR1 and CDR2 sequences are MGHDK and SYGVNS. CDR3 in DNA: TGTGCCAGCAGTGCCATCCGGGACGCCAAAAACATTCAGTACTTC. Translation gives CASSAIRDAKNIQYF.

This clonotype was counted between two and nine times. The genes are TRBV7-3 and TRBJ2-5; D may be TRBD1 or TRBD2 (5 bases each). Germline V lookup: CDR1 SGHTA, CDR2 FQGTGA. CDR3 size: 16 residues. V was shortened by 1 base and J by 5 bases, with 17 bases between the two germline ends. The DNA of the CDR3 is TGTGCCAGCAGCTTAAAGTATGGGGCCGGGAAGGAGACCCAGTACTTC. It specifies CASSLKYGAGKETQYF.

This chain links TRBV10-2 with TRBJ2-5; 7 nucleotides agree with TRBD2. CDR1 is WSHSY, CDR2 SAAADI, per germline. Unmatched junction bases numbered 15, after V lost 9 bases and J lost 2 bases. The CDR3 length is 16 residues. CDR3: CARGPTALGGQETQYF. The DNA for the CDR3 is TGCGCCAGAGGGCCGACCGCCCTCGGGGGGCAAGAGACCCAGTACTTC.

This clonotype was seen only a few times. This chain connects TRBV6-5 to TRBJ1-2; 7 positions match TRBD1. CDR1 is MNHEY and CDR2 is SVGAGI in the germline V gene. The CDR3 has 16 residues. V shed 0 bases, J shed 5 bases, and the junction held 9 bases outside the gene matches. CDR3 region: CASSYSTGQKIYGYTF. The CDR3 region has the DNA TGTGCCAGCAGTTACTCGACGGGACAGAAGATTTATGGCTACACCTTC.

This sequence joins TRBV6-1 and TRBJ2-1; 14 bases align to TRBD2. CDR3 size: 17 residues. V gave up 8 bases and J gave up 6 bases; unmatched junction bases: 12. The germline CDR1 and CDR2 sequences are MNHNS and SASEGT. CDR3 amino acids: CASRTGTSGSGVNEQFF. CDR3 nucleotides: TGTGCCAGCCGAACCGGGACTAGCGGGAGCGGCGTCAATGAGCAGTTCTTC.